These 29 T cell receptor beta chains were all obtained from the same sample, sequenced in a study of regulatory T cells in long-lasting Graves disease. HTBI primers from iRepertoire and Arm-PCR of CDR3 regions yielded the TCR beta libraries. Using its own MiXCR run on the multiplex PCR reads, TCRdb lists one record per CDR3 protein. The data hold hundreds of thousands of distinct CDR3 sequences, with about 20% observed a single time. As for time point: persistent/refractory GD, antithyroid drugs over 5 years with positive TRAb. PBMC RNA was the source of the TCR library. The source was peripheral blood mononuclear cells (PBMCs), collected when the disease was refractory, from a patient treated with antithyroid drugs. The receptors stem from a female donor with Graves disease.

This clonotype was picked up a small number of times. This chain joins TRBV6-2 or TRBV6-3 and TRBJ2-7; D might be TRBD2 (6 bases). V was clipped by 0 bases and J by 1 base, with 7 bases between them. Germline loops: CDR1 MNHEY, CDR2 SVGEGT. The CDR3 sequence is 14 residues long. Here the CDR3 reads CASSYSGRSYEQYF. The CDR3 DNA reads as TGTGCCAGCAGTTACTCGGGGAGGTCCTACGAGCAGTACTTC.

This clonotype has at least ten counts. The rearrangement joins TRBV15 to TRBJ2-2; no definite D call. CDR1 is LNHNV, CDR2 YYDKDF, per germline (reference sequence). This CDR3 region has 14 residues. The V end was cut by 3 bases, the J end by 0 bases, with 5 bases between. The CDR3, as DNA: TGTGCCACCAGCAGGGAACCGAACACCGGGGAGCTGTTTTTT. The encoded protein is CATSREPNTGELFF.

This clonotype has ten or more counts. This rearrangement joins TRBV3-1 to TRBJ2-5; 7 positions agree with TRBD1. The CDR3 contains 14 residues. The ends lost 6 bases at V and 5 bases at J; junction bases unmatched: 9. Germline CDR1 reads LGHDT; CDR2 reads YNNKEL (reference sequence). The CDR3 DNA reads TGTGCCAGCAGTCAATCCACAGGGGACGAGACCCAGTACTTC. Amino acid sequence: CASSQSTGDETQYF.

This clonotype was counted a few times. The V and J genes are TRBV19 and TRBJ1-1; D is unclear. The CDR3 loop spans 15 amino acids. In germline, CDR1 is LNHDA, CDR2 SQIVND (reference sequence). Trimming took off 3 bases at V and 1 base at J, with 12 bases between the two ends. CDR3 DNA sequence: TGTGCCAGTAGTATCATCCCCTCAGGGAACACTGAAGCTTTCTTT. Its translation is CASSIIPSGNTEAFF.

The table lists this clonotype with many counts. CDR3 sequence: CASSYSVWGAYNSPLHF. The CDR3 DNA sequence: TGTGCCAGCAGTTACTCGGTATGGGGGGCATATAATTCACCCCTCCACTTT. The chain combines TRBV6-5 with TRBJ1-6; maybe TRBD1 (6 bases). Germline V CDR1 and CDR2: MNHEY, SVGAGI. Trimming pared 0 bases from V and 4 bases from J, leaving 13 bases between. CDR3 size: 17 residues.

This clonotype was detected a few times. CDR3 residues: CASSLSRDGPYEQYF. DNA of the CDR3: TGTGCCAGCAGCTTGAGCCGGGACGGCCCCTACGAGCAGTACTTC. V and J are TRBV7-2 and TRBJ2-7, with D perhaps being TRBD1 or TRBD2 (5 bases each). This CDR3 region has 15 residues. Deletions cut 3 bases from V and 2 bases from J, with 14 bases between. CDR1 and CDR2 (germline): SGHTA, FQGNSA.

The V and J genes are TRBV20-1 and TRBJ1-5; D gene unclear. With 5 bases removed from V and 8 bases from J, the gap between germline ends came to 4 bases. Germline V CDR1 and CDR2: DFQATT, SNEGSKA (reference sequence). The CDR3 covers 9 residues. CDR3 residues: CSAGEPQHF. CDR3 DNA sequence: TGCAGTGCTGGGGAGCCCCAGCATTTT.

V usage is TRBV5-1 and J usage is TRBJ2-7, with D possibly matching TRBD1 (6 bases). The CDR3 totals 14 residues. Germline-derived CDR1 and CDR2 are SGHRS and YFSETQ. V lost 0 bases to trimming and J lost 4 bases, with 11 bases between them. The CDR3 is CASSLDKQGYEQYF. The DNA for the CDR3 is TGCGCCAGCAGCTTGGACAAACAGGGTTACGAGCAGTACTTC.

In this sample, this clonotype turned up many times. The chain recombines TRBV28 with TRBJ1-1; 8 nucleotides align to TRBD1. The CDR3 covers 14 residues. Per germline, CDR1 MDHEN and CDR2 SYDVKM. V shed 7 bases and J 2 bases; nucleotides not matched to a gene: 6. The CDR3 sequence is CASNQQGGNTEAFF. The CDR3 DNA reads as TGTGCCAGCAATCAACAGGGGGGCAACACTGAAGCTTTCTTT.

This chain joins TRBV7-2 and TRBJ2-1; 12 bases match TRBD2. This CDR3 has 16 amino acids. The trim removed 1 base at V and 4 bases at J, leaving 2 bases unmatched. Germline CDR1 and CDR2: SGHTA and FQGNSA. CDR3 DNA sequence: TGTGCCAGCAGCTTAGGGACTAGCGGGAAATACAATGAGCAGTTCTTC. This encodes CASSLGTSGKYNEQFF.

The rearrangement uses TRBV9 and TRBJ1-1, with 7 positions matching TRBD1. Germline CDR1 SGDLS, CDR2 YYNGEE. This CDR3 is 14 amino acids long. V trimming: 2 bases; J trimming: 4 bases; junction bases outside the gene matches: 5. CDR3 region: CASSVEGASTEAFF. The CDR3, as DNA: TGTGCCAGCAGCGTGGAGGGGGCGAGCACTGAAGCTTTCTTT.

This clonotype was recorded many times. This rearrangement joins TRBV7-9 to TRBJ1-2; D unresolved. The CDR3 sequence is 13 residues long. Germline CDR1 SEHNR, CDR2 FQNEAQ (reference sequence). Trimming shortened V by 3 bases and J by 3 bases, and 8 bases separated the two germline ends. The CDR3 region is CASSFDTDYGYTF. The CDR3 DNA reads as TGTGCCAGCAGCTTTGACACGGACTATGGCTACACCTTC.

This clonotype was detected ten times or more. This chain uses TRBV20-1 with TRBJ1-1; D not certain. V was pared by 4 bases and J by 4 bases, with 10 bases between. The CDR3 is made up of 12 amino acids. Germline assignment: CDR1 DFQATT and CDR2 SNEGSKA (reference sequence). DNA for the CDR3: TGCAGTGCTATTGGGAGAACCACTGAAGCTTTCTTT. It is translated as CSAIGRTTEAFF.

This clonotype was counted ten times or more. V gene TRBV12-3 or TRBV12-4 combines with J gene TRBJ2-7; 8 positions match TRBD1. The V segment lost 3 bases and the J segment 4 bases; nucleotides outside the gene matches: 5. This CDR3 has 14 residues. CDR3 residues: CASSFGQGMYEQYF. The CDR3 DNA is TGTGCCAGCAGTTTCGGACAGGGAATGTACGAGCAGTACTTC.

This clonotype occurred many times. This sequence joins TRBV30 and TRBJ1-2; D perhaps matches TRBD1 (5 bases). The CDR3 totals 13 residues. Germline assignment: CDR1 GTSNPN and CDR2 SVGIG (reference sequence). The V and J ends lost 1 base and 4 bases respectively, with 10 bases between them. CDR3 in DNA: TGTGCCTGGAGTGGCAGGGCTGGCTATGGCTACACCTTC. Translating gives CAWSGRAGYGYTF. Full variable domain (missing parts from reference TRBV30 and TRBJ1-2): SQTIHQWPATLVQPVGSPLSLECTVEGTSNPNLYWYRQAAGRGLQLLFYSVGIGQISSEVPQNLSASRPQDRQFILSSKKLLLSDSGFYLCAWSGRAGYGYTFGSGTRLTVV.

This clonotype was detected ten times or more. The chain uses TRBV5-1 and TRBJ1-1, with D hard to call. Germline assignment: CDR1 SGHRS and CDR2 YFSETQ. Trimming removed 3 bases from V and 1 base from J, with 10 bases in between. The CDR3 is made up of 14 amino acids. Here the CDR3 DNA reads TGCGCCAGCAGCTCTGGCCAACCGAACACTGAAGCTTTCTTT. This sequence encodes CASSSGQPNTEAFF.

This clonotype was seen repeatedly, ten times or more. J is TRBJ1-2 and V is TRBV6-2 or TRBV6-3; D remains ambiguous. V was cut by 2 bases and J by 0 bases, with 13 bases left in between. The V gene's germline CDR1 is MNHEY and CDR2 SVGEGT. There are 16 residues in the CDR3. The CDR3 here is CASSYGRRLANYGYTF. In DNA form, the CDR3 reads TGTGCCAGCAGTTACGGACGGCGGCTAGCTAACTATGGCTACACCTTC.

In this sample, this clonotype turned up many times. The V and J genes are TRBV10-3 and TRBJ1-2; a possible D gene is TRBD1 (6 bases). V was trimmed by 3 bases and J by 4 bases, leaving 6 bases between them. CDR3 size: 12 residues. The germline V gene has CDR1 ENHRY and CDR2 SYGVKD. CDR3 sequence: CAISDRGYGYTF. CDR3 coding DNA: TGTGCCATCAGTGACAGGGGCTATGGCTACACCTTC.

Many counts were recorded for this clonotype. This chain uses TRBV20-1 with TRBJ2-7, with D uncertain. CDR3 size: 14 residues. Per germline, CDR1 DFQATT and CDR2 SNEGSKA (reference sequence). The V and J ends lost 5 bases and 0 bases respectively, with 14 bases between them. This CDR3 reads CSAQTGPSSYEQYF. The CDR3 region has the DNA TGCAGTGCTCAAACTGGACCCTCCTCCTACGAGCAGTACTTC.

This clonotype was seen ten or more times. The genes are TRBV20-1 and TRBJ1-5; weak D call: TRBD1 (5 bases). This CDR3 region has 13 residues. Germline loops: CDR1 DFQATT, CDR2 SNEGSKA (reference sequence). With 3 bases removed from V and 6 bases from J, the gap between germline ends came to 12 bases. In DNA, the CDR3 is TGCAGTGCTAGCCCCAGGGAGACTCAGCCCCAGCATTTT. The encoded protein is CSASPRETQPQHF.

The V gene is TRBV7-9, the J gene TRBJ1-2, with D perhaps TRBD1 (6 bases). Germline lookup yields CDR1 SEHNR and CDR2 FQNEAQ (reference sequence). This CDR3 is 17 amino acids long. The V end lost 2 bases, the J end lost 7 bases, and 23 bases lay between the germline ends. CDR3 protein: CASSLSRLGARESGYTF. The CDR3 DNA sequence: TGTGCCAGCAGCTTAAGTCGGTTGGGGGCCAGGGAGAGTGGCTACACCTTC.

Many counts were recorded for this clonotype. Written as DNA, the CDR3 is TGTGCCAGCAGTTTCGAGGACAGCCCATACTACGAGCAGTACTTC. It yields the protein CASSFEDSPYYEQYF. This chain links TRBV12-3 or TRBV12-4 with TRBJ2-7, with D maybe TRBD1 (6 bases). The CDR3 spans 15 residues. Trimming shortened V by 3 bases and J by 3 bases, and 15 bases separated the two germline ends.

This clonotype was seen ten or more times. This sequence joins TRBV7-2 and TRBJ2-3; 9 nucleotides align to TRBD2. Germline V lookup: CDR1 SGHTA, CDR2 FQGNSA. After removal of 5 bases from V and 0 bases from J, the junction contained 6 bases not matched to a gene. The CDR3 is 16 amino acids. CDR3 nucleotides: TGTGCCAGCAGCCCAACGGCGGGAGGGAGCACAGATACGCAGTATTTT. It translates to CASSPTAGGSTDTQYF.

This clonotype has at least ten counts. The chain uses TRBV5-1 and TRBJ1-5; TRBD1 matches 8 bases. The ends lost 4 bases at V and 5 bases at J; junction bases unmatched: 8. The CDR3 is 15 residues long. Germline V lookup: CDR1 SGHRS, CDR2 YFSETQ. CDR3 nucleotides: TGCGCCAGCAGCCAGGGGGCATTGGTGGATCAGCCCCAGCATTTT. Its protein product is CASSQGALVDQPQHF.

Only a few counts were recorded for this clonotype. The chain has TRBV7-6 and TRBJ1-6; possibly TRBD1 for D (6 bases). V lost 5 bases, J lost 7 bases, and 9 bases lay in between. The CDR3 runs 13 residues. Germline V gives CDR1 SGHVS, CDR2 FNYEAQ. The DNA of the CDR3 is TGTGCCAGCAGCCCTACAGGGAATTCACCCCTCCACTTT. Residues: CASSPTGNSPLHF. The full variable domain, with the rest looked up from reference TRBV7-6 and TRBJ1-6, is GAGVSQSPRYKVTKRGQDVALRCDPISGHVSLYWYRQALGQGPEFLTYFNYEAQQDKSGLPNDRFSAERPEGSISTLTIQRTEQRDSAMYRCASSPTGNSPLHFGNGTRLTVT.

V gene TRBV7-2 combines with J gene TRBJ1-1; D is possibly TRBD1 (5 bases). Germline CDR1 and CDR2: SGHTA and FQGNSA. V lost 5 bases and J lost 2, with 15 bases in between. CDR3 size: 15 residues. The CDR3 coding sequence is TGTGCCAGCAGCCCCTGGGGCAGGGTAAACACTGAAGCTTTCTTT. Protein product: CASSPWGRVNTEAFF. Full variable domain (remainder filled in from reference TRBV7-2 and TRBJ1-1): GAGVSQSPSNKVTEKGKDVELRCDPISGHTALYWYRQSLGQGLEFLIYFQGNSAPDKSGLPSDRFSAERTGGSVSTLTIQRTQQEDSAVYLCASSPWGRVNTEAFFGQGTRLTVV.

There are many counts of this clonotype. The V gene is TRBV20-1, the J gene TRBJ1-1; no firm D call. V lost 4 bases to trimming and J lost 2 bases, with 11 bases between them. Germline values: CDR1 DFQATT, CDR2 SNEGSKA (reference sequence). This CDR3 has 13 residues. The CDR3 DNA follows: TGCAGTGCTATCAAAAACACCAACACTGAAGCTTTCTTT. Translated, it gives CSAIKNTNTEAFF.

There are many counts of this clonotype. V usage is TRBV28 and J usage is TRBJ2-7; 7 bases align to TRBD1. CDR3 length: 19 residues. Trimming cost V 2 bases and J 2 bases; bases outside gene matches: 18. Germline values: CDR1 MDHEN, CDR2 SYDVKM. CDR3 loop: CASSLRMRGLLVGPYEQYF. The DNA of the CDR3 is TGTGCCAGCAGTTTAAGGATGAGGGGGCTCCTAGTGGGGCCCTACGAGCAGTACTTC.

This clonotype came up a few times. The rearrangement uses TRBV30 and TRBJ2-5, with unresolved D. Germline V gene lookup returns CDR1 GTSNPN and CDR2 SVGIG (reference sequence). The CDR3 runs 13 residues. Trimming cost V 3 bases and J 7 bases, with 15 bases left between them. The CDR3 nucleotides are TGTGCCTGGAGAAGAACACCGTCGGGGACCCAGTACTTC. This encodes CAWRRTPSGTQYF. Using reference TRBV30 and TRBJ2-5 for the parts outside the CDR3, the full variable domain is SQTIHQWPATLVQPVGSPLSLECTVEGTSNPNLYWYRQAAGRGLQLLFYSVGIGQISSEVPQNLSASRPQDRQFILSSKKLLLSDSGFYLCAWRRTPSGTQYFGPGTRLLVL.